Listed below are T cell receptor beta chains from one sample, sequenced in a study of T cell clonotyping in hematopoietic cell transplantation. Generated by immunoSEQ multiplex PCR, the TCRdb table keeps only in-frame clones and is missing some. The sample has some 5,800 clones; 90% to 95% are singletons. Sequenced here: peripheral blood mononuclear cells, sampled 100 days after allogeneic stem cell transplant. Source of these receptors: a female patient between 50 and 59 years old who had an allogeneic stem cell transplant from an unrelated donor, so T cells may come from the graft donor. Some clones in this sample may be carry-over from other donors' samples. Each CDR3 is given with its conserved first and last residue. The order of the fields is J gene, clone size, D gene, V gene, CDR3 protein, CDR3 DNA. A D gene is named only where the DNA matches it firmly. Only some rows state a clone size, as once, few, many or a class for expanded clones.

TRBJ1-1,.,.,TRBV4-2,CASSQEGGTEAFF,TGTGCCAGCAGCCAAGAAGGGGGGACAGAAGCTTTCTTT
TRBJ1-1,.,.,TRBV27,CASISSRAGNTEAFF,TGTGCCAGCATTAGCAGCCGGGCCGGGAACACTGAAGCTTTCTTT
TRBJ2-7,.,.,TRBV2,CASSEVTAGGLDSYEQYF,TGTGCCAGCAGTGAAGTCACCGCCGGGGGACTCGACTCCTACGAGCAGTACTTC
TRBJ1-5,.,TRBD1,TRBV6-5,CASSPGTVFNQPQHF,TGTGCCAGCAGCCCCGGGACAGTGTTCAATCAGCCCCAGCATTTT
TRBJ1-4,.,.,TRBV30,CAWSVLGSEKLFF,TGTGCCTGGAGTGTACTGGGAAGTGAAAAACTGTTTTTT
TRBJ2-1,.,TRBD2,TRBV11-2,CASRLSGEGNEQFF,TGTGCCAGCAGATTGAGCGGGGAGGGCAATGAGCAGTTCTTC
TRBJ1-1,.,.,TRBV5-6,CASSFTQGRGTEAFF,TGTGCCAGCAGCTTCACCCAGGGCCGTGGCACTGAAGCTTTCTTT
TRBJ2-4,.,TRBD1,TRBV6-1,CASSRTDRSKNIQYF,TGTGCCAGCAGTCGAACGGACAGGTCAAAAAACATTCAGTACTTC
TRBJ2-7,.,.,TRBV11-2,CASSLGSRRAEQYF,TGTGCCAGCAGCTTAGGGTCGCGGCGCGCCGAGCAGTACTTC
TRBJ1-2,.,.,TRBV15,CATSRDKGTDYGYTF,TGTGCCACCAGCAGAGATAAGGGGACGGACTATGGCTACACCTTC
TRBJ2-3,.,TRBD2,TRBV5-1,CASSPGTSGGTDTQYF,TGCGCCAGCAGCCCCGGGACTAGCGGGGGCACAGATACGCAGTATTTT
TRBJ2-5,.,.,TRBV6-6,CASSYDSGRETQYF,TGTGCCAGCAGTTACGACTCGGGGAGAGAGACCCAGTACTTC
TRBJ2-7,.,TRBD2,TRBV6-5,CASSYSYSGGYEQYF,TGTGCCAGCAGTTACTCGTATAGCGGGGGCTACGAGCAGTACTTC
TRBJ1-5,once,TRBD1,TRBV6-5,CASRDRGQPQHF,TGTGCCAGCAGAGACAGGGGACAGCCCCAGCATTTT